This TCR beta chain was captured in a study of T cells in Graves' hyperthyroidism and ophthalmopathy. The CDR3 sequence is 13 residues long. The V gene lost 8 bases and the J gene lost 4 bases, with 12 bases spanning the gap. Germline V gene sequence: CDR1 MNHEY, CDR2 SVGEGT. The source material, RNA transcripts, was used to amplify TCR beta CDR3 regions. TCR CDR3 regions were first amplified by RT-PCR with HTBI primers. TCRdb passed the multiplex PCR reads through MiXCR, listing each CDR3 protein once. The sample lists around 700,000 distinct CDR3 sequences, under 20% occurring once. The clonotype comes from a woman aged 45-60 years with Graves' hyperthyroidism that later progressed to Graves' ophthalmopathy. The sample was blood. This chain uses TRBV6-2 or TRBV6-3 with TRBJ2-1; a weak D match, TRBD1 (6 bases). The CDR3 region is CASQGQTYNEQFF. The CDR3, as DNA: TGTGCCAGCCAAGGACAGACGTACAATGAGCAGTTCTTC.